The entry that follows covers one T cell receptor beta chain sequence. J lost 10 bases, V lost 3 bases, and 4 bases had no gene match. The germline gives CDR1 LGHNA, CDR2 YSLEER. CDR3 length: 12 amino acids. The record originates from a study of shared clonotypes between healthy human individuals. Method: immunoSEQ multiplex PCR; TCRdb's copy keeps in-frame clones and lacks some. The data show about 2.4 million clones, approximately 93% seen once. This receptor was obtained from a man aged 18 to 29 in good health. Some clones in this sample may be carry-over from other donors' samples. The sequencing sample was made of naive CD4+ T cells from PBMCs. Described subset: CD45RA+ positively selected. The V call is TRBV4-3, the J call TRBJ2-3; 7 bases are a match to TRBD1. CDR3 nucleotide sequence: TGCGCCAGCAGCCACCGGACAGGAGCGCAGTATTTT. It is translated as CASSHRTGAQYF.